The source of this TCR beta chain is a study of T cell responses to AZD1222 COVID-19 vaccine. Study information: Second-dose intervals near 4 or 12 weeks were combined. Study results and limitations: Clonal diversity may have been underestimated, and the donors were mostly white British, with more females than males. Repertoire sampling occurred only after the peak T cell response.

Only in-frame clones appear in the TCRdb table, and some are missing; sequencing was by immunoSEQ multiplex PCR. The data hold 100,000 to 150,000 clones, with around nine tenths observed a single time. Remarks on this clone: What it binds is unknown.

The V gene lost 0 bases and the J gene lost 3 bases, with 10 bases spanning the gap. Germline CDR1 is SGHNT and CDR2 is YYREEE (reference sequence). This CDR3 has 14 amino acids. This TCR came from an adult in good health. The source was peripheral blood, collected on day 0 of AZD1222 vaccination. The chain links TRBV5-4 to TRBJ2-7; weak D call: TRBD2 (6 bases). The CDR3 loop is CASSLDAGLYEQYF. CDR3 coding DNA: TGTGCCAGCAGCTTGGATGCGGGACTCTACGAGCAGTACTTC.